The entry below describes one TCR beta chain. The antigen remains unidentified. The sample is drawn from a study of blood T cells in healthy people across ages. CDR1 and CDR2 (germline): SGHKS, YYEKEE (reference sequence). The CDR3 spans 15 residues. V shed 1 base, J shed 5 bases, and the junction held 8 bases outside the gene matches. Study-level results: For the donors, CMV status was unknown and possibly confounded expanded clonotype changes. Comparison with aged donors showed that long-lived donors had more naive CD4+ cells and higher diversity.

Using a J-beta primer mix together with a sample-barcoded 5' primer, a second PCR was run for roughly 6 to 12 cycles. Via MiXCR, TCRdb re-called the 5' RACE reads, giving one row per CDR3 protein. The data hold hundreds of thousands of distinct CDR3 sequences, with about 42% observed a single time. All donors came from Russia, were Caucasian and healthy, and spanned ages about 6 to 100. Extraction yielded at least 5 micrograms of total RNA per sample. The source is a man older than 75 in good health. The sequenced sample was blood. V is TRBV5-5 and J is TRBJ2-7; 8 positions match TRBD1. CDR3 region: CASSLLAGGDDEQYF. The CDR3 bases are TGTGCCAGCAGCTTGCTCGCAGGGGGCGATGACGAGCAGTACTTC.